This T cell receptor beta chain came from a study of blood T cells in healthy people across ages. It was with a sample-barcoded 5' primer and a J-beta primer mix that a second PCR of roughly 7 to 12 cycles was run. One entry per CDR3 protein, called by TCRdb with MiXCR from the 5' RACE reads. This table has 600,000 to 1,000,000 distinct CDR3 sequences, 55% to 75% appearing once. This clonotype was found a few times. Source material: blood. This receptor was identified in a man in his thirties or forties in good health.

CDR3 sequence (DNA): TGTGCCAGCAGTTCCGCTTCCTACGAGCAGTACTTC. Amino acids: CASSSASYEQYF. This chain joins TRBV12-3 or TRBV12-4 and TRBJ2-7; D is ambiguous. The CDR3 is made up of 12 amino acids. V lost 4 bases and J 1 base, leaving 5 bases between the germline ends.